Reported below is one T cell receptor beta chain. Its antigen remains unknown. Other nucleotide sequences in the sample specify the same CDR3. Method: immunoSEQ multiplex PCR; TCRdb's copy keeps in-frame clones and lacks some. The sample lists around 2.1 million clones; 95% were seen once. The data were taken from a study of shared clonotypes between healthy human individuals. Broader study findings: Sharing of clonotypes among donors was expected to vary with sequencing depth.

V trimming: 0 bases; J trimming: 4 bases; junction bases outside the gene matches: 2. The CDR3 contains 15 residues. The germline V gene has CDR1 KGHSH and CDR2 LQKENI. Donors were healthy HIV-negative adults without recent acute infections or vaccinations. The chain links TRBV18 to TRBJ1-3; 8 bases map to TRBD1. Specimen: naive CD4+ T cells sorted from blood. Subset of the sample: CD45RA+ positively selected. The sequence came from a man aged 18 to 30 in good health. The CDR3 coding sequence is TGTGCCAGCTCACCACCGACAGGGGCAGGAAACACCATATATTTT. This translates into CASSPPTGAGNTIYF.